This T cell receptor (beta chain) was retrieved from a study of T-cell reconstitution after alpha-beta-depleted transplantation in children. As to this clonotype: Its antigen is unknown. Germline and junction disagree at one end, which may indicate a read error.

Germline-derived CDR1 and CDR2 are MNHEY and SVGEGT. The CDR3 totals 20 residues. Study findings and constraints: Surviving recipient T cells and intrathymic progenitors accounted for some patients' high TCRbeta diversity at day 60. Several hundred rapidly expanded clones from non-depleted graft cells reportedly supplied alpha-beta T cells about two months post-transplant. After one year, T-cell counts and TCRbeta diversity mostly came from new T cells.

Unique molecular identifiers were used to barcode this TCRbeta library. From the PCR reads, TCRdb called clonotypes with MiXCR, one entry per CDR3 protein. The repertoire includes about 980,000 distinct CDR3 sequences, about 31% of them detected once, and roughly 31% sits in the top ten. The sequence was collected from a boy younger than two who had a stem cell transplant for SCID, so the T cells may come from the graft donor. This rearrangement joins TRBV6-2 or TRBV6-3 to TRBJ2-7; 13 bases line up with TRBD2. The sample consisted of PBMCs, mostly from graft donor cells, taken 360 days after TCRalphabeta/CD19-depleted stem cell transplant. The CDR3 DNA reads as TGTGCCAGCAGTCCCTACGGTCCGGGACTAGCGGGGAGACACTCCTACGGGCAGTACTTC. Translated, it gives CASSPYGPGLAGRHSYGQYF.